This T cell receptor (beta chain) was identified in a study of blood T cells in healthy people across ages. Using a J-beta primer mix together with a sample-barcoded 5' primer, a second PCR was run for about 6 to 11 cycles. TCRdb re-derived calls from the 5' RACE reads in MiXCR, one entry per CDR3 protein. The table records about 970,000 distinct CDR3 sequences, roughly 51% of them present only once. The CDR3 has 16 residues. The V and J ends lost 1 base and 0 bases respectively, with 13 bases between them. In germline, CDR1 is MGHRA, CDR2 YSYEKL. The sequence was obtained from a woman aged 55 to 70 in good health. What was sequenced was blood. The J gene is TRBJ2-7, the V gene TRBV4-1; TRBD2 is a possible D gene (6 bases). CDR3 region: CASSQGGLHRSYEQYF. The CDR3 nucleotides are TGCGCCAGCAGCCAAGGGGGACTTCACCGCTCCTACGAGCAGTACTTC.